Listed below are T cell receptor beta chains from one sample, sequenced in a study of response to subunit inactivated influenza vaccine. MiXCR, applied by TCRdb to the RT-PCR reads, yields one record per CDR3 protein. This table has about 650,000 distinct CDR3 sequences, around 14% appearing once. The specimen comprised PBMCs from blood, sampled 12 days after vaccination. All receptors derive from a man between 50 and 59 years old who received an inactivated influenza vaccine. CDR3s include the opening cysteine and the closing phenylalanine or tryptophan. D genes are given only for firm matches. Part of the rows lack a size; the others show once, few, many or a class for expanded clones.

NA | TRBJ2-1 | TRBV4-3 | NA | CASSQDSGSNSYNEQFF | TGCGCCAGCAGCCAAGATTCGGGCTCTAACTCCTACAATGAGCAGTTCTTC
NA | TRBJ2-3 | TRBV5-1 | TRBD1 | CASSFPPTGPSTDTQYF | TGCGCCAGCAGCTTTCCTCCGACAGGGCCAAGCACAGATACGCAGTATTTT
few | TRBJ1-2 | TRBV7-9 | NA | CASSFTRGSGYTF | TGTGCCAGCAGCTTCACTAGGGGTTCTGGCTACACCTTC
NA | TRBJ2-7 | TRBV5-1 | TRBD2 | CASRPGTSGRSSYEQYF | TGCGCCAGCAGACCTGGGACTAGCGGAAGAAGCTCCTACGAGCAGTACTTC
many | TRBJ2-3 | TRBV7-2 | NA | CASSLTYRADTQYF | TGTGCCAGCAGCTTAACGTACAGAGCAGATACGCAGTATTTT
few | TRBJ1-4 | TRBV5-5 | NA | CASSRVGGSTNEKLFF | TGTGCCAGCAGCCGGGTAGGGGGGTCAACTAATGAAAAACTGTTTTTT
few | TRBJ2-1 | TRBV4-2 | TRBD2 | CASSPPSGSNEQFF | TGTGCCAGCAGCCCCCCTAGCGGGAGTAATGAGCAGTTCTTC
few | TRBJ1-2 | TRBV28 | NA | CASSPIGGGPANYGYTF | TGTGCCAGCAGTCCGATCGGGGGGGGGCCCGCTAACTATGGCTACACCTTC
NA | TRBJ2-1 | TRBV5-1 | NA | CASSLLTDNEQFF | TGCGCCAGCAGCTTATTAACCGATAATGAGCAGTTCTTC
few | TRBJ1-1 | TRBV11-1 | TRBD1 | CASSLAEGGQGDTEAFF | TGTGCCAGCAGCTTAGCGGAAGGGGGACAGGGGGACACTGAAGCTTTCTTT
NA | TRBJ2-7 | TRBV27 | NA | CASSLSGRSWEQYF | TGTGCCAGCAGTTTATCGGGAAGATCGTGGGAGCAGTACTTC
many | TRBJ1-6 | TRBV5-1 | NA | CASSATGNSPLHF | TGCGCCAGCAGCGCGACGGGGAATTCACCCCTCCACTTT
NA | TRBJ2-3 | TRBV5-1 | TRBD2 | CASSTRLAGVGGDTQYF | TGCGCCAGCAGCACCCGACTAGCGGGGGTGGGAGGAGATACGCAGTATTTT
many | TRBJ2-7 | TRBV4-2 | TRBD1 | CASSQDRVASYEQYF | TGTGCCAGCAGCCAGGACAGGGTAGCCTCCTACGAGCAGTACTTC
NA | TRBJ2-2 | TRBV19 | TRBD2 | CASSGTSGRFVGELFF | TGTGCCAGTAGTGGGACTAGCGGGAGGTTTGTCGGGGAGCTGTTTTTT
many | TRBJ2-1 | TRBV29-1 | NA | CSVVVWGSSYNEQFF | TGCAGCGTTGTAGTATGGGGGAGCTCCTACAATGAGCAGTTCTTC
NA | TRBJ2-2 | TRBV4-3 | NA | CASSQDWVLLRPGELFF | TGCGCCAGCAGCCAAGATTGGGTCCTCCTCCGGCCCGGGGAGCTGTTTTTT
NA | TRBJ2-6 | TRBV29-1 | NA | CSVEDTTGSSGANVLTF | TGCAGCGTTGAAGATACCACAGGGAGCTCTGGGGCCAACGTCCTGACTTTC
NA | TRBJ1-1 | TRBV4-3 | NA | CASSQDSGSGVAAFF | TGCGCCAGCAGCCAAGATTCGGGGAGCGGAGTGGCAGCTTTCTTT
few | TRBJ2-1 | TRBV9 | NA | CASSVEHQGEQFF | TGTGCCAGCAGCGTAGAACACCAGGGTGAGCAGTTCTTC
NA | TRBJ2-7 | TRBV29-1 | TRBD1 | CSVTGTANSYEQYF | TGCAGCGTCACCGGGACAGCCAACTCCTACGAGCAGTACTTC
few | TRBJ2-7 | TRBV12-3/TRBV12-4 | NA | CASSLNLQKSSGKEQYF | TGTGCCAGCAGTTTGAACCTCCAAAAGTCGTCCGGGAAGGAGCAGTACTTC
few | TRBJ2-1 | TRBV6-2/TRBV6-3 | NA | CASSYLPPGAPSSYNEQFF | TGTGCCAGCAGTTACCTCCCTCCCGGCGCGCCGAGCTCCTACAATGAGCAGTTCTTC
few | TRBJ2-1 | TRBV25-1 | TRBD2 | CASSGAGTSGRNEQFF | TGTGCCAGCAGTGGGGCTGGGACTAGCGGGAGGAATGAGCAGTTCTTC
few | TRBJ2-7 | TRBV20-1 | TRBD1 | CSARSGTGGSYEQYF | TGCAGTGCTAGATCCGGGACAGGGGGGTCCTACGAGCAGTACTTC
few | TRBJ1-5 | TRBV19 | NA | CASSIFAHSNQPQHF | TGTGCCAGTAGTATTTTTGCCCATAGCAATCAGCCCCAGCATTTT
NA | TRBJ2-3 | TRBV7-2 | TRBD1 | CASSRGQAADTQYF | TGTGCCAGCAGCAGAGGACAGGCGGCAGATACGCAGTATTTT
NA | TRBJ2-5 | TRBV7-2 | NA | CASSLARLEGETQYF | TGTGCCAGCAGCTTAGCAAGACTAGAAGGAGAGACCCAGTACTTC
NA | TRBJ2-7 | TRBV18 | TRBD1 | CASSPPNREQGDEQYF | TGTGCCAGCTCACCGCCCAACCGGGAACAGGGGGACGAGCAGTACTTC
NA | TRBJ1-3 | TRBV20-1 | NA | CSARPRGNTIYF | TGCAGTGCTAGGCCCAGAGGAAACACCATATATTTT
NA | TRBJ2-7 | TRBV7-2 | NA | CASSLARVTYEQYF | TGTGCCAGCAGCTTAGCTAGGGTGACGTACGAGCAGTACTTC
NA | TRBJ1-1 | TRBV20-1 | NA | CSARDRVVNTEAFF | TGCAGTGCTAGAGATCGGGTGGTGAACACTGAAGCTTTCTTT
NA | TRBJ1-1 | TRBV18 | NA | CASSPRQVNTEAFF | TGTGCCAGCTCACCACGACAGGTGAACACTGAAGCTTTCTTT
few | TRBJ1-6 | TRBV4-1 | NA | CASSQGRASPLHF | TGCGCCAGCAGCCAAGGGAGGGCTTCACCCCTCCACTTT
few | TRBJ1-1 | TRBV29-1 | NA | CSVDFQYTEAFF | TGCAGCGTTGATTTCCAATACACTGAAGCTTTCTTT
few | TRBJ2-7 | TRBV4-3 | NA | CASSQEFGTYEQYF | TGCGCCAGCAGCCAAGAATTCGGAACCTACGAGCAGTACTTC
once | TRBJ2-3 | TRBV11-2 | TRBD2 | CASSFLGGLGTSADTQYF | TGTGCCAGCTCATTTTTGGGGGGGTTAGGGACTAGTGCAGATACGCAGTATTTT
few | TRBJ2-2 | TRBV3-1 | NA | CASSQVGGVAGELFF | TGTGCCAGCAGCCAAGTGGGGGGTGTCGCCGGGGAGCTGTTTTTT
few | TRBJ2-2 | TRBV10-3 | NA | CAISTLGERVTNTGELFF | TGTGCCATCAGCACCCTCGGAGAGCGGGTCACGAACACCGGGGAGCTGTTTTTT
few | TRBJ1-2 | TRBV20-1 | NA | CSARDGQSYGYTF | TGCAGTGCTAGAGATGGACAGAGCTATGGCTACACCTTC
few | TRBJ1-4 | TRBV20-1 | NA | CSARDGNNEKLFF | TGCAGTGCTAGGGATGGGAATAATGAAAAACTGTTTTTT
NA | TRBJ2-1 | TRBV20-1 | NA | CSAREGSRVHEQFF | TGCAGTGCTAGGGAAGGTTCTAGGGTCCATGAGCAGTTCTTC